These 8 T cell receptor beta chains were sequenced from one sample in a study of identical twins. TCRdb reprocessed the 5' RACE reads via MiXCR and lists one record per CDR3 protein. The data show hundreds of thousands of distinct CDR3 sequences, around 20% seen once. In addition, the sample was reused for a study of T cells expressing NK-cell markers.

Sample: PBMCs. The source of these receptors is a woman younger than 30 in good health.

This clonotype was seen a few times. This chain joins TRBV6-5 and TRBJ2-5; possibly TRBD2 for D (6 bases). The V gene's germline CDR1 is MNHEY and CDR2 SVGAGI. The ends were cut back, 2 bases at V and 4 bases at J, with 20 bases in the middle. CDR3 length: 17 amino acids. CDR3 nucleotide sequence: TGTGCCAGCAGTTACCCCGAGACCCCGACTAGGTTAGAGACCCAGTACTTC. Protein: CASSYPETPTRLETQYF.

This clonotype was recorded at least ten times. The CDR3 spells CASSPGSRGRTDTQYF. The CDR3 nucleotides read TGTGCCAGCAGCCCCGGATCTAGGGGGCGCACAGATACGCAGTATTTT. This chain uses TRBV7-3 with TRBJ2-3; TRBD1 agrees at 7 bases. Germline CDR1 is SGHTA and CDR2 is FQGTGA. The V and J ends lost 5 bases and 1 base, in that order; junction bases with no gene match: 9. This CDR3 contains 16 residues.

The chain couples TRBV20-1 to TRBJ1-1, with D unresolved. CDR3 size: 11 residues. V dropped 6 bases and J dropped 4 bases, with 9 bases sitting between them. Germline values: CDR1 DFQATT, CDR2 SNEGSKA (reference sequence). CDR3 in DNA: TGCAGTGCGGGCAGGACCACTGAAGCTTTCTTT. It encodes CSAGRTTEAFF.

The chain combines TRBV7-2 with TRBJ1-4; 7 nucleotides align to TRBD1. Trimming removed 5 bases from V and 6 bases from J; junction bases left unmatched: 6. Germline V CDR1 and CDR2: SGHTA, FQGNSA. The CDR3 spans 14 residues. DNA of the CDR3: TGTGCCAGCAGCCCCCAGGGGGGGGATGAAAAACTGTTTTTT. Translated: CASSPQGGDEKLFF.

The rearrangement uses TRBV6-5 and TRBJ2-4, with TRBD1 as a possible D gene (6 bases). V lost 2 bases, J lost 9 bases, and 17 bases lay in between. The CDR3 is 15 amino acids. CDR1 and CDR2 from the germline V gene are MNHEY and SVGAGI. The CDR3 is CASSYQGTGLRIQYF. The CDR3 region has the DNA TGTGCCAGCAGTTACCAGGGAACAGGGTTGCGCATTCAGTACTTC.

Comment on this clonotype: Given a much more abundant clone one base away, this may be a read error. The rearrangement links TRBV29-1 to TRBJ1-1, with unresolved D. This CDR3 contains 12 residues. The ends were cut back, 4 bases at V and 6 bases at J, with 12 bases in the middle. The germline V gene encodes CDR1 SQVTM and CDR2 ANQGSEA. The CDR3: CSVGAGYSEAFF. The CDR3 DNA is TGCAGCGTTGGGGCGGGTTACTCTGAAGCTTTCTTT.

The chain carries TRBV20-1 and TRBJ2-1, with 7 bases identical to TRBD2. J was trimmed by 7 bases and V by 0 bases; bases with no gene match: 12. Germline CDR1 DFQATT, CDR2 SNEGSKA (reference sequence). The CDR3 has 16 residues. CDR3 DNA sequence: TGCAGTGCTAGAGATCCCGGCGGGAGTATAGGTAATGAGCAGTTCTTC. Its protein product is CSARDPGGSIGNEQFF.

V gene TRBV19 combines with J gene TRBJ2-6; D call uncertain. CDR1 and CDR2 from the germline V gene are LNHDA and SQIVND (reference sequence). The CDR3 is 17 residues long. The germline V and J ends were trimmed by 5 bases and 0 bases, with 14 bases remaining between them. Here the CDR3 DNA reads TGTGCCAGTAGTCCGAGAGGTGGGGTCTCTGGGGCCAACGTCCTGACTTTC. It is translated as CASSPRGGVSGANVLTF.